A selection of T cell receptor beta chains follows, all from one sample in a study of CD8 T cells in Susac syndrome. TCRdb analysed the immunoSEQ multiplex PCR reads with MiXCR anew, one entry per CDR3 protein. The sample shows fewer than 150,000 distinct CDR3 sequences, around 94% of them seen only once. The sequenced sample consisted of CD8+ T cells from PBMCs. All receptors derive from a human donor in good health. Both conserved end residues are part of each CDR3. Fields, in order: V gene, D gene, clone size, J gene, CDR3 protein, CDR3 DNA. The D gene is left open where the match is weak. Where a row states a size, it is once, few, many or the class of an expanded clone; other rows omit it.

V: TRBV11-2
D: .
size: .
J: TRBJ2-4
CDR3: CASSPQVRLAKNIQYF
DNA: TGTGCCAGCAGCCCACAGGTTAGATTAGCCAAAAACATTCAGTACTTC

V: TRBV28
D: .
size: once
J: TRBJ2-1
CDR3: CASSSGFHNEQFF
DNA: TGTGCCAGCAGTTCGGGCTTCCACAATGAGCAGTTCTTC

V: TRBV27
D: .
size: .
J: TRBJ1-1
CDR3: CASSRKAGTLPEAFF
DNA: TGTGCCAGCAGCCGAAAAGCGGGGACCCTTCCTGAAGCTTTCTTT

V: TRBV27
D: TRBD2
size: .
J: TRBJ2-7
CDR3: CASSPLAGGPYEQYF
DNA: TGTGCCAGCAGCCCACTAGCGGGAGGGCCTTACGAGCAGTACTTC

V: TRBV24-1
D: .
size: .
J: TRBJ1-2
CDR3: CATEDGNYGYTF
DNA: TGTGCCACCGAGGACGGGAACTATGGCTACACCTTC

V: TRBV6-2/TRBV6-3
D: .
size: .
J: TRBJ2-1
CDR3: CASSYSNPAQDNEQFF
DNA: TGTGCCAGCAGTTACTCGAACCCTGCGCAGGACAATGAGCAGTTCTTC

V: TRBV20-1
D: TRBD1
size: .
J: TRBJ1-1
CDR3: CSARKDRGGTEAFF
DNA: TGCAGTGCTAGAAAGGACAGGGGTGGCACTGAAGCTTTCTTT

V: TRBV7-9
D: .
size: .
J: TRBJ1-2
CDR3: CASSLGTVPYGYTF
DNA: TGTGCCAGCAGCTTGGGCACAGTTCCATATGGCTACACCTTC

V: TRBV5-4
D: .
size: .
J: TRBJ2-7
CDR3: CASSLKTPNPFHEQYF
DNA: TGTGCCAGCAGCTTGAAGACGCCGAACCCCTTCCACGAGCAGTACTTC

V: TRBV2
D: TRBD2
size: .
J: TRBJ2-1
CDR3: CASSGGSGHYNEQFF
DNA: TGTGCCAGCAGTGGGGGTAGCGGGCATTACAATGAGCAGTTCTTC

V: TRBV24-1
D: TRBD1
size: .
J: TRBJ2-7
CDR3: CATSEDTGGSSYEQYF
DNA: TGTGCCACCAGTGAGGATACAGGGGGTAGCTCCTACGAGCAGTACTTC

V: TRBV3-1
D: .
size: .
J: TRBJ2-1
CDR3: CASSRDSHNEQFF
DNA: TGTGCCAGCAGCCGGGACTCCCACAATGAGCAGTTCTTC

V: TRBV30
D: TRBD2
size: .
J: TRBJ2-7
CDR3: CAWSEPLGLAGYYEQYF
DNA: TGTGCCTGGAGTGAACCGCTCGGACTAGCGGGATACTACGAGCAGTACTTC

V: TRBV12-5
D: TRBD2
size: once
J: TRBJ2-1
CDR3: CASALDLAGVNNEQFF
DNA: TGTGCTAGTGCCCTCGATTTAGCGGGAGTGAACAATGAGCAGTTCTTC

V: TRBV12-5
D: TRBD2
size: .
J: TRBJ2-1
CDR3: CASSRGSGREDEQFF
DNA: TGTGCTAGTTCCCGGGGGAGCGGGAGGGAGGATGAGCAGTTCTTC

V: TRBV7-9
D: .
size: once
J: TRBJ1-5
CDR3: CASSYERQPQHF
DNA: TGTGCCAGCAGCTACGAACGACAGCCCCAGCATTTT

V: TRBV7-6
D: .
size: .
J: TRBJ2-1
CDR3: CASSLKYRNEQFF
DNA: TGTGCCAGCAGCTTAAAATATAGGAATGAGCAGTTCTTC

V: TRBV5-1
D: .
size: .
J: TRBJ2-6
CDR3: CASSEQGTGANVLTF
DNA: TGCGCCAGCAGCGAACAGGGTACTGGGGCCAACGTCCTGACTTTC

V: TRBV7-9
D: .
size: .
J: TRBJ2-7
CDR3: CASSIKRDSSYEQYF
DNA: TGTGCCAGCAGCATCAAGCGGGACAGCTCCTACGAGCAGTACTTC

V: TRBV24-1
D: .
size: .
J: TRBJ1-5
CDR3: CATSDSGQPNQPQHF
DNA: TGTGCCACCAGTGACTCCGGACAGCCAAATCAGCCCCAGCATTTT

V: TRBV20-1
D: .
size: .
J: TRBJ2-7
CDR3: CSARRTGLAGDEQYF
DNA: TGCAGTGCTAGACGAACCGGCCTGGCAGGGGACGAGCAGTACTTC

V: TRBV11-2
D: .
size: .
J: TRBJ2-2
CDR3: CASSFKTGELFF
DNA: TGTGCCAGCAGCTTTAAGACCGGGGAGCTGTTTTTT

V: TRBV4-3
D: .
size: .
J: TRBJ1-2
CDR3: CASSQDPTGPYGYTF
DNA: TGCGCCAGCAGCCAAGATCCGACAGGCCCCTATGGCTACACCTTC

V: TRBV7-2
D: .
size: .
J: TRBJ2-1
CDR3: CASSFSYKNEQFF
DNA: TGTGCCAGCAGCTTTTCTTATAAGAATGAGCAGTTCTTC

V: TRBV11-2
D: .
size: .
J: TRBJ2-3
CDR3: CASSLRFGDTQYF
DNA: TGTGCCAGCAGCTTACGGTTTGGGGATACGCAGTATTTT

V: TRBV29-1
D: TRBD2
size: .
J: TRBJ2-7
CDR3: CSVEETSGRYEQYF
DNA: TGCAGCGTTGAAGAGACTAGCGGGAGGTACGAGCAGTACTTC

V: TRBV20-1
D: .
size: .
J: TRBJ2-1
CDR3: CSAREAKGSNEQFF
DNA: TGCAGTGCTAGAGAGGCGAAGGGGAGCAATGAGCAGTTCTTC

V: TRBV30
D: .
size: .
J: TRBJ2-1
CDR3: CAWSLASYNEQFF
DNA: TGTGCCTGGAGTCTAGCGTCCTACAATGAGCAGTTCTTC

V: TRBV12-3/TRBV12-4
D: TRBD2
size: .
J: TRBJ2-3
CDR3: CASSHGLAGVSVADTQYF
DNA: TGTGCCAGCAGTCACGGACTAGCGGGAGTGAGCGTGGCGGATACGCAGTATTTT

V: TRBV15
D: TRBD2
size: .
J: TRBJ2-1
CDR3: CATSTPPLAGNEQFF
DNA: TGTGCCACCAGCACACCACCTCTAGCGGGTAATGAGCAGTTCTTC

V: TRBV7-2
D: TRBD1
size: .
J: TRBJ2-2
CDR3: CASSLGQGPTGELFF
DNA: TGTGCCAGCAGCTTAGGACAGGGGCCCACCGGGGAGCTGTTTTTT

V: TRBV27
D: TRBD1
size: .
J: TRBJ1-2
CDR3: CASSLRGGNYGYTF
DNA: TGTGCCAGCAGTTTACGAGGGGGCAACTATGGCTACACCTTC

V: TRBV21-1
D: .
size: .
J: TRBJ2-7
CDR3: CASSKGGQVTYEQYF
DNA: TGTGCCAGCAGCAAAGGGGGACAGGTGACCTACGAGCAGTACTTC

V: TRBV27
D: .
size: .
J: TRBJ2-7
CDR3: CASSFGDGREQYF
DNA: TGTGCCAGCAGTTTCGGAGATGGCCGCGAGCAGTACTTC

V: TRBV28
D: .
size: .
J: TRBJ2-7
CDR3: CASSLGQGSSEQYF
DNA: TGTGCCAGCAGTTTAGGGCAGGGGTCCAGCGAGCAGTACTTC

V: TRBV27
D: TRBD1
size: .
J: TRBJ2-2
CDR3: CASRDRPYTGELFF
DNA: TGTGCCAGCAGGGACAGGCCTTACACCGGGGAGCTGTTTTTT

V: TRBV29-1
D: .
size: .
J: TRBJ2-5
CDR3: CSVEDYQKGEETQYF
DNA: TGCAGCGTTGAAGACTATCAAAAAGGAGAAGAGACCCAGTACTTC

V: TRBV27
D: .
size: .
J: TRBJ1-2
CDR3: CASSFWGTDGYTF
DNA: TGTGCCAGCAGTTTCTGGGGTACCGATGGCTACACCTTC

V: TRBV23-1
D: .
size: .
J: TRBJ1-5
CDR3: CASSQWDYSNQPQHF
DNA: TGCGCCAGCAGTCAATGGGACTATAGCAATCAGCCCCAGCATTTT

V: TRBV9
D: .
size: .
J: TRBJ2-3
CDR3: CASSGSLTDTQYF
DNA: TGTGCCAGCAGCGGCAGTCTCACAGATACGCAGTATTTT

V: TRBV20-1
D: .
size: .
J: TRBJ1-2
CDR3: CSAREGDNYGYTF
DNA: TGCAGTGCTAGAGAAGGGGACAACTATGGCTACACCTTC

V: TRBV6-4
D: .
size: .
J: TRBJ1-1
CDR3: CASSESPGMNTEAFF
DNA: TGTGCCAGCAGTGAATCTCCGGGGATGAACACTGAAGCTTTCTTT

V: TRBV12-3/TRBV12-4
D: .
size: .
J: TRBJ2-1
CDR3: CASTQTSQVNEQFF
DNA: TGTGCCAGCACCCAGACTAGTCAGGTTAATGAGCAGTTCTTC

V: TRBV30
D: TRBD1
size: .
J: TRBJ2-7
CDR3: CAWSVVRGYEQYF
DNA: TGTGCCTGGAGTGTAGTCAGGGGGTACGAGCAGTACTTC

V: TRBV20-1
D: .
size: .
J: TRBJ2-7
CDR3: CSAPREVPTAYEQYF
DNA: TGCAGTGCTCCCCGAGAGGTCCCAACCGCCTACGAGCAGTACTTC

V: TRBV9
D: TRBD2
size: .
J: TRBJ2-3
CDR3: CASSVEPAGGWADTQYF
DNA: TGTGCCAGCAGCGTAGAGCCAGCGGGAGGATGGGCAGATACGCAGTATTTT

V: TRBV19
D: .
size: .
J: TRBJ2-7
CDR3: CASSGGLAEQYF
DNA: TGTGCCAGTAGTGGGGGCTTGGCGGAGCAGTACTTC

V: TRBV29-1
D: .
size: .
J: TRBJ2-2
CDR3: CSVVGVTGELFF
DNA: TGCAGCGTTGTCGGGGTTACCGGGGAGCTGTTTTTT

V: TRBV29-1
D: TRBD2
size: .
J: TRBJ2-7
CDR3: CSVILSSGYYEQYF
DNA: TGCAGCGTTATACTATCTAGCGGCTACTACGAGCAGTACTTC

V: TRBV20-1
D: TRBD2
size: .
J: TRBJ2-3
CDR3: CSAQLGLAGGPRADTQYF
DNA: TGCAGTGCTCAACTAGGACTAGCGGGAGGGCCGAGGGCAGATACGCAGTATTTT